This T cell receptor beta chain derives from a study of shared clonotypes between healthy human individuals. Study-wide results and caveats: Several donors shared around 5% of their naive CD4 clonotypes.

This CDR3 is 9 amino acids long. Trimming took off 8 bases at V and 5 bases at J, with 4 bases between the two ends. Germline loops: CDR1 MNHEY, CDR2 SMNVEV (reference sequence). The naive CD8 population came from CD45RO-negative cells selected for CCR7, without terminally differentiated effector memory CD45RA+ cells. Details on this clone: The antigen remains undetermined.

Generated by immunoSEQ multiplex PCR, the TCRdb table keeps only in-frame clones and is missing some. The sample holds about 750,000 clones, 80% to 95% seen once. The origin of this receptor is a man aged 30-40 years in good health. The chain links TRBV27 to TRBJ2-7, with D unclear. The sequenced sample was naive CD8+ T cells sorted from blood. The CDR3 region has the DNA TGTGCCAGCGGAGACGAGCAGTACTTC. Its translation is CASGDEQYF.